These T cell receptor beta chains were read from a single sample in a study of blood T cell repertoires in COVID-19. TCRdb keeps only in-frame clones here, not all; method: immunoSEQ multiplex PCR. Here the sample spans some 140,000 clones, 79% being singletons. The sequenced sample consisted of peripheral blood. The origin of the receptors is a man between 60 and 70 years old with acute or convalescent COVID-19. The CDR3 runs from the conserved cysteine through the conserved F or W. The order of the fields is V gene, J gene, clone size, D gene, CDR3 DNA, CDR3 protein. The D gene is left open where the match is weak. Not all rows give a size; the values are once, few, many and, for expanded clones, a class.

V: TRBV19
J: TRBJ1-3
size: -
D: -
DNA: TGTGCCACCGACGACACGAGCTCTGGAAACACCATATATTTT
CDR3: CATDDTSSGNTIYF

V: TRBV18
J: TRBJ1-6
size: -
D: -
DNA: TGTGCCAGCTCGACCGACCGACAGAACAATTCACCCCTCCACTTT
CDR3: CASSTDRQNNSPLHF

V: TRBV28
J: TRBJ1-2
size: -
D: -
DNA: TGTGCCAGCAGTTCTACAGGTCATGGCTATGGCTACACCTTC
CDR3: CASSSTGHGYGYTF

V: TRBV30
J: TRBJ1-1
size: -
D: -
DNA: TGTGCCTGGAGTGTAGGCGGGGGCCGTACTGAAGCTTTCTTT
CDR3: CAWSVGGGRTEAFF

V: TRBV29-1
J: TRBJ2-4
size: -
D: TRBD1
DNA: TGCAGCGTTGAGACAGGGGCCAAAAACATTCAGTACTTC
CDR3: CSVETGAKNIQYF

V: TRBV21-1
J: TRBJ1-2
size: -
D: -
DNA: TGTGCCAGCAGCAAAGGCGCTCCCCCGGGCAGGGAGGGTGGCTACACCTTC
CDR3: CASSKGAPPGREGGYTF

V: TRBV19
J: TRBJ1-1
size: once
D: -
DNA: TGTGCCAGTAGTACCGGCGGGGGGAACACTGAAGCTTTCTTT
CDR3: CASSTGGGNTEAFF

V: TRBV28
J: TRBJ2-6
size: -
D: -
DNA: TGTGCCAGCAGTTTGGGCGAAGCCCCTGGGGCCAACGTCCTGACTTTC
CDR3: CASSLGEAPGANVLTF

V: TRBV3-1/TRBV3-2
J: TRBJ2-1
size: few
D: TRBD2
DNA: TGTGCCACCGCTAGCGGTTACAATGAGCAGTTCTTC
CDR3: CATASGYNEQFF

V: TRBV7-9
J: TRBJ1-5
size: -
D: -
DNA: TGTGCCAGCACCACGAGTAATAGCAATCAGCCCCAGCATTTT
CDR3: CASTTSNSNQPQHF

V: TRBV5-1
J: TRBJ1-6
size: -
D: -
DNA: TGCGCCAGCAGCTTGGAGGCTAGGTCACCCCTCCACTTT
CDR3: CASSLEARSPLHF

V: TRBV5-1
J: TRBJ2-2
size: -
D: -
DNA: TGCGCCAGCAGCTTGGGACAGGTTAACACCGGGGAGCTGTTTTTT
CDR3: CASSLGQVNTGELFF

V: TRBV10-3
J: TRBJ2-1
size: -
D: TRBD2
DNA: TGTGCCATCACCCGAATAACGGGAGGGCGCAATGAGCAGTTCTTC
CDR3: CAITRITGGRNEQFF

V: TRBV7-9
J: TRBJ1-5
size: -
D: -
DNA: TGTGCCAGCAGCCAGGATGGCAATCAGCCCCAGCATTTT
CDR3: CASSQDGNQPQHF

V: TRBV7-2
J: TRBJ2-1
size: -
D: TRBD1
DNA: TGTGCCAGCAGCAGGGGACAGGGCTCCTACAATGAGCAGTTCTTC
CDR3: CASSRGQGSYNEQFF

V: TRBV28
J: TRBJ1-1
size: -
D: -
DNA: TGTGCCAGCAGCTCCGCAATACGGACTGAAGCTTTCTTT
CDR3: CASSSAIRTEAFF

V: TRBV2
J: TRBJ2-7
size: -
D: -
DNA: TGTGCCAGTTGTCGACAGGACTACGAGCAGTACTTC
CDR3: CASCRQDYEQYF

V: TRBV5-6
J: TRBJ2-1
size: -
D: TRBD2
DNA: TGTGCCAGCAGCTTGTTTGCCACATCGGGGGGTTCTAATGAGCAGTTCTTC
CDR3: CASSLFATSGGSNEQFF

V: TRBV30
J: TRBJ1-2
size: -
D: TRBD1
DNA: TGTGCCTGGAGTGACAGGGGTAACGGCTACACCTTC
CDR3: CAWSDRGNGYTF

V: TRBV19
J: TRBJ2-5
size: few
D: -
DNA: TGTGCCAGTAGTATATGGGGGGGCGTTGAGACCCAGTACTTC
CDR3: CASSIWGGVETQYF

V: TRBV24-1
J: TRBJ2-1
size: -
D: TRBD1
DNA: TGTGCCACCAGTGATTTCACGGGACAGGGCAATGAGCAGTTCTTC
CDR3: CATSDFTGQGNEQFF

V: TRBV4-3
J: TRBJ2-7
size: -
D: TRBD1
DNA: TGCGCCAGCAGCCCCGGACAGGGGGGAACCCACGAGCAGTACTTC
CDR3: CASSPGQGGTHEQYF

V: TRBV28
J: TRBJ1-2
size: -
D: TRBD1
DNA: TGTGCCAGCAGTTTACCAGGGGGCGTTAGCTACACCTTC
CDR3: CASSLPGGVSYTF

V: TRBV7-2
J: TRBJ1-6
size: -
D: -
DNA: TGTGCCAGCAGCTTAGATAGCGGGATGGGTAATTCACCCCTCCACTTT
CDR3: CASSLDSGMGNSPLHF

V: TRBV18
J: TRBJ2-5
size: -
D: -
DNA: TGTGCCAGCTCACCACCAGGAGGGAACAGGGGACAAGAGACCCAGTACTTC
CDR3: CASSPPGGNRGQETQYF

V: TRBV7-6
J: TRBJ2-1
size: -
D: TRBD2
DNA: TGTGCCAGCAGCTTGACACTAGCGGGAGTACGTAATGAGCAGTTCTTC
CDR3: CASSLTLAGVRNEQFF

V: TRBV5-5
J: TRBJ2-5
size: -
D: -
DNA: TGTGCCAGCAGCTCCGGGGGGCTTGGGCCTCAAGAGACCCAGTACTTC
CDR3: CASSSGGLGPQETQYF

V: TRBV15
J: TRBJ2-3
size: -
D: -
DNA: TGTGCCACCAGCAGTAGACTAAACAAAAATACAGATACGCAGTATTTT
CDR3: CATSSRLNKNTDTQYF

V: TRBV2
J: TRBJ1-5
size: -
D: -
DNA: TGTGCCAGCAGTGGGAGGCAGAATCAGCCCCAGCATTTT
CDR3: CASSGRQNQPQHF

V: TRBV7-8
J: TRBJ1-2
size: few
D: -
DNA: TGTGCCAGCAGCTTAGGGCTGGCAAATGGCTACACCTTC
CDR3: CASSLGLANGYTF

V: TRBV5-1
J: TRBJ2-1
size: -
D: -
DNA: TGCGCCAGCAGGGTAGCGGAGTACAATGAGCAGTTCTTC
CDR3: CASRVAEYNEQFF

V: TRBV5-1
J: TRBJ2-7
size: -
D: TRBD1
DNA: TGCGCCAGCAGCTTGCACGGTCAGGGGGCAATCGACGAGCAGTACTTC
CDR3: CASSLHGQGAIDEQYF

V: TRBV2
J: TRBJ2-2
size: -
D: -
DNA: TGTGCCAGCAGTGGGGCCCCGGGGGGCGGGTCCGGGGAGCTGTTTTTT
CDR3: CASSGAPGGGSGELFF

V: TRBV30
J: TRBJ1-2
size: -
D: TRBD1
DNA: TGTGCCTGGAGTGGGACAGGAGGGTATGGCTACACCTTC
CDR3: CAWSGTGGYGYTF

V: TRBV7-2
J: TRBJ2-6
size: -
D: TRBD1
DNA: TGTGCCAGCAGCAAAACAGGGGGTAGTGGGGCCAACGTCCTGACTTTC
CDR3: CASSKTGGSGANVLTF

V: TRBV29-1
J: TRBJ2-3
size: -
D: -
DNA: TGCAGCGTCAAGGGGCCGGGGGTGGCAGATACGCAGTATTTT
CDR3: CSVKGPGVADTQYF

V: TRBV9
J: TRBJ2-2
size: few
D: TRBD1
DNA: TGTGCCAGCAGCGAAGGGGGCTACACCGGGGAGCTGTTTTTT
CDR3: CASSEGGYTGELFF

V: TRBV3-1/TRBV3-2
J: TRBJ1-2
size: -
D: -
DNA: TGTGCCAGCAGCCAAGGGGTCTGGGTTCTGGGAGTGGCTGGCTACACCTTC
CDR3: CASSQGVWVLGVAGYTF

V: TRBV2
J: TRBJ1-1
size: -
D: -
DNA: TGTGCCAGCAGTCCCGACAGGAGTCGGGCTTTCTTT
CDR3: CASSPDRSRAFF

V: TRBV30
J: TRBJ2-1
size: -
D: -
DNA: TGTGCCTGGAGAGAGGGATCCCATGAGCAGTTCTTC
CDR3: CAWREGSHEQFF

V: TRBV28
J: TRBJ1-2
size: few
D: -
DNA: TGTGCCAGCAGCCGGGGGGGGACTACAGGGAACTATGGCTACACCTTC
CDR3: CASSRGGTTGNYGYTF

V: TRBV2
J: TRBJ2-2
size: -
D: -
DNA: TGTGCCAGCAGTGTCTGGCGGGACACCGGGGAGCTGTTTTTT
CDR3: CASSVWRDTGELFF

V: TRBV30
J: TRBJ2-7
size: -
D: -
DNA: TGTGCCTGGAGTGTACCCCTAATCCACTACGAGCAGTACTTC
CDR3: CAWSVPLIHYEQYF

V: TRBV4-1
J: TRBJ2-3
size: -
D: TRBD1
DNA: TGCGCCAGCAGCCAAGATGGGGACAGGCCTACTACAGATACGCAGTATTTT
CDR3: CASSQDGDRPTTDTQYF

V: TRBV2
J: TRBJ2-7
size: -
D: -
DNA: TGTGCCATTCTACCGGGGAGAAGCGACGAGCAGTACTTC
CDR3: CAILPGRSDEQYF

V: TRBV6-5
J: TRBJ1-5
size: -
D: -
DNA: TGTGCCAGCAGGGCAATAATGCCCCAGCATTTT
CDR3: CASRAIMPQHF

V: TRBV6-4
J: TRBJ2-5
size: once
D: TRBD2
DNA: TGTGCCAGCACAACCGGACTAGTCGGCCAAGAGACCCAGTACTTC
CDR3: CASTTGLVGQETQYF

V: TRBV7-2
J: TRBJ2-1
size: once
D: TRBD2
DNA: TGTGCCAGCAGCTCCAGCGGGAGGGCCAATGAGCAGTTCTTC
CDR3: CASSSSGRANEQFF